This is a list of T cell receptor beta chains from one sample in a study of cytomegalovirus exposure and HLA in healthy donors. Clones were sequenced by immunoSEQ multiplex PCR, and TCRdb holds only the in-frame ones, with some missing. This table has 120,000 to 150,000 clones, about 76% appearing once. The sequenced material came from PBMCs. Receptors originate from a man aged 18 to 29 in good health and CMV-seronegative. Each CDR3 is given with its conserved first and last residue.

v_gene: TRBV6-5; j_gene: TRBJ2-2; CDR3aa: CASSSFLQVPTGELFF
v_gene: TRBV7-9; j_gene: TRBJ2-5; CDR3aa: CASTVVPNHQETQYF
v_gene: TRBV30; j_gene: TRBJ1-5; CDR3aa: CAWSGPEGSNQPQHF
v_gene: TRBV5-1; j_gene: TRBJ2-7; CDR3aa: CASSTDRVSYEQYF
v_gene: TRBV6-5; j_gene: TRBJ2-7; CDR3aa: CASSLRQGHEQYF
v_gene: TRBV7-6; j_gene: TRBJ1-4; CDR3aa: CASSSTAETGEKLFF
v_gene: TRBV5-5; j_gene: TRBJ2-7; CDR3aa: CASSLSPLNEGEQYF
v_gene: TRBV29-1; j_gene: TRBJ2-1; CDR3aa: CSATHGTGEDEQFF
v_gene: TRBV19; j_gene: TRBJ1-2; CDR3aa: CASTRDYYYGYTF
v_gene: TRBV27; j_gene: NA; CDR3aa: CASSPTRDKSFRAKTYEQYF
v_gene: TRBV7-8; j_gene: TRBJ1-1; CDR3aa: CASSFYRGPGTEAFF
v_gene: TRBV25-1; j_gene: TRBJ2-1; CDR3aa: CASSGRRAGYFNEQFF
v_gene: TRBV2; j_gene: TRBJ2-2; CDR3aa: CATGSGNTGELFF
v_gene: TRBV6-5; j_gene: TRBJ2-5; CDR3aa: CASSYGTASAETQYF
v_gene: TRBV18; j_gene: TRBJ1-1; CDR3aa: CASSPLTGVDTEAFF
v_gene: TRBV7-9; j_gene: TRBJ1-4; CDR3aa: CASSLGAGLNEKLFF
v_gene: TRBV7-6; j_gene: TRBJ1-1; CDR3aa: CASSLDTAGPGSTEAFF
v_gene: TRBV29-1; j_gene: TRBJ2-3; CDR3aa: CSFVDRGLADTQYF
v_gene: TRBV7-8; j_gene: TRBJ2-7; CDR3aa: CASSQRQGAGEQYF
v_gene: TRBV19; j_gene: TRBJ2-1; CDR3aa: CASSMGVSYNEQFF
v_gene: TRBV10-3; j_gene: TRBJ2-1; CDR3aa: CAISGQGVSEQFF
v_gene: TRBV7-2; j_gene: TRBJ2-1; CDR3aa: CASSPGGRGHNEQFF
v_gene: TRBV9; j_gene: TRBJ1-4; CDR3aa: CASSRRGEKLFF
v_gene: TRBV27; j_gene: TRBJ1-5; CDR3aa: CASSPRGGNQPQHF
v_gene: TRBV6-5; j_gene: TRBJ2-7; CDR3aa: CASSYSPGVSAYEQYF
v_gene: TRBV7-9; j_gene: TRBJ2-5; CDR3aa: CASSFYGQQETQYF
v_gene: TRBV9; j_gene: TRBJ1-4; CDR3aa: CASSPRQGTDEKLFF
v_gene: TRBV18; j_gene: TRBJ2-7; CDR3aa: CASSRDRDSYEQYF
v_gene: TRBV5-4; j_gene: TRBJ2-5; CDR3aa: CASSNSGTGKETQYF
v_gene: TRBV30; j_gene: TRBJ2-1; CDR3aa: CASVLGTSGKAFYNEQFF
v_gene: TRBV7-8; j_gene: TRBJ2-7; CDR3aa: CASSDIQGLLFDEQYF
v_gene: TRBV9; j_gene: TRBJ1-1; CDR3aa: CASSVGAVNTEAFF
v_gene: TRBV28; j_gene: TRBJ2-7; CDR3aa: CASSLFGSGGAYEQYF
v_gene: TRBV6-7; j_gene: TRBJ2-7; CDR3aa: CASSYPASRFCEQYF
v_gene: TRBV10-1; j_gene: NA; CDR3aa: CASSLFRGVLSYEQYF
v_gene: TRBV6-1; j_gene: TRBJ2-1; CDR3aa: CASSEGQGGNNEQFF
v_gene: TRBV5-1; j_gene: TRBJ1-1; CDR3aa: CASSPGRSEAFF
v_gene: TRBV29-1; j_gene: TRBJ1-2; CDR3aa: CSVGGGQRQFNYGYTF
v_gene: TRBV7-7; j_gene: TRBJ2-2; CDR3aa: CASSPHVSSGELFF
v_gene: TRBV11-3; j_gene: TRBJ1-6; CDR3aa: CASSSRQLSPLHF
v_gene: TRBV4-1; j_gene: TRBJ2-7; CDR3aa: CASSLSGTAPYEQYF
v_gene: TRBV6-5; j_gene: TRBJ2-1; CDR3aa: CASTRQGKYNEQFF
v_gene: TRBV21-1; j_gene: TRBJ1-6; CDR3aa: CASSKRGTGPQSSYNSPLHF
v_gene: TRBV7-9; j_gene: TRBJ2-1; CDR3aa: CASSLGQGEYNEQFF
v_gene: TRBV11-2; j_gene: TRBJ2-1; CDR3aa: CASTNDWNEQFF